The 3 T cell receptor beta chains below were found in one sample sequenced in a study of cytomegalovirus exposure and HLA in healthy donors. The study ran its PCR with 60 Vbeta and 13 Jbeta primers. Generated by immunoSEQ multiplex PCR, the TCRdb table keeps only in-frame clones and is missing some. Of hundreds of thousands of clones listed, around 80% are singletons. Sequencing was done on a sample of PBMCs. The receptors originated from a boy aged 5-17 years in good health and CMV-seronegative.

As to this clone: In the same sample, other DNA sequences code for this CDR3. This chain connects TRBV30 to TRBJ1-5; D call uncertain. V was shortened by 0 bases and J by 4 bases, with 7 bases between the two germline ends. Germline V gene lookup returns CDR1 GTSNPN and CDR2 SVGIG (reference sequence). This CDR3 has 13 amino acids. CDR3 nucleotides: TGTGCCTGGAGTGTAGAGGGAAATCAGCCCCAGCATTTT. Its protein is CAWSVEGNQPQHF. The full variable domain, in which reference TRBV30 and TRBJ1-5 provide the parts outside the CDR3, is SQTIHQWPATLVQPVGSPLSLECTVEGTSNPNLYWYRQAAGRGLQLLFYSVGIGQISSEVPQNLSASRPQDRQFILSSKKLLLSDSGFYLCAWSVEGNQPQHFGDGTRLSIL.

CDR3 DNA: TGTGCCAGCAGCACCAGACAGGGGACCAATCAGCCCCAGCATTTT. Translation: CASSTRQGTNQPQHF. J is TRBJ1-5 and V is TRBV7-8; 8 bases match TRBD1. CDR3 length: 15 residues. The V gene's germline CDR1 is SGHVS and CDR2 FQNEAQ. V lost 5 bases to trimming and J lost 3 bases; unmatched junction nucleotides: 6.

This clone came up a few times. J is TRBJ1-2 and V is TRBV6-5; D perhaps matches TRBD1 (5 bases). The V gene's germline CDR1 is MNHEY and CDR2 SVGAGI. V was clipped by 7 bases and J by 2 bases, with 11 bases between them. CDR3 size: 13 residues. The DNA of the CDR3 is TGTGCCAGCACCCAGGGCCCCAACTATGGCTACACCTTC. Its translation is CASTQGPNYGYTF.